The clone carrying this T cell receptor beta chain was counted at least ten times. Its target is not known. These data originate in a study of identical twins. Findings and limits, study-wide: The study found excess low generation probability among twin-shared out-of-frame alpha sequences.

Healthy Caucasians, and only they, were the donors. Unique molecular identifiers were present on the cDNA, and a universal primer site came from template switching. TCRdb reanalysed the 5' RACE reads using MiXCR and keeps one entry per CDR3 protein. The sample yields approximately 670,000 distinct CDR3 sequences, 5.5% to 6.5% seen once. Germline V gene lookup returns CDR1 MGHRA and CDR2 YSYEKL. CDR3 length: 17 amino acids. The V end lost 0 bases, the J end lost 5 bases, and 19 bases lay between the germline ends. The receptor comes from a man aged 18 to 29 in good health. Sequencing was carried out using naive T cells sorted from blood. V usage is TRBV4-1 and J usage is TRBJ2-5, with a possible D match to TRBD2 (5 bases). The CDR3 coding sequence is TGCGCCAGCAGCCAAGATAGCGACACTAGTTATTTGGAGACCCAGTACTTC. Encoded protein: CASSQDSDTSYLETQYF.